The rows below give T cell receptor beta chains drawn from one sample of a study of T cell repertoires in cytomegalovirus infection. Their cognate antigens are unknown. TCRdb reprocessed the reads via MiXCR and lists one record per CDR3 protein. Here the sample spans roughly 800,000 distinct CDR3 sequences, roughly 28% being singletons. Sample: cultured CD8+ T cells from PBMCs, taken from culture after CMV antigen stimulation. The receptors come from a human donor in good health (CMV status not recorded). Some clones in this sample may be carry-over from other donors' samples. Both conserved end residues are part of each CDR3. Each record gives: J gene, V gene, clone size, D gene, CDR3 DNA, CDR3 protein. The D gene is left open where the match is weak. Rows give clone size only sometimes, using once, few, many, or a class for an expanded clone.

j_call: TRBJ2-7
v_call: TRBV14
clone_size: .
d_call: .
cdr3_nt: TGTGCCAGCAGCCTACGGGACTTTTCGTTCCACGAGCAGTACTTC
cdr3_aa: CASSLRDFSFHEQYF

j_call: TRBJ2-5
v_call: TRBV6-5
clone_size: few
d_call: TRBD2
cdr3_nt: TGTGCCAGCAGCATCCTGGTGGCTAGCGGGGTCATCTGGGAGACCCAGTACTTC
cdr3_aa: CASSILVASGVIWETQYF

j_call: TRBJ2-5
v_call: TRBV7-8
clone_size: many
d_call: .
cdr3_nt: TGTGCCAGCAGCTTAGCGACAGAAGCGCAAGAGACCCAGTACTTC
cdr3_aa: CASSLATEAQETQYF

j_call: TRBJ2-6
v_call: TRBV7-9
clone_size: many
d_call: .
cdr3_nt: TGTGCCAGCAGCACCTGGGGAGGCGGGGGCACATTGACTGGGGCCAACGTCCTGACTTTC
cdr3_aa: CASSTWGGGGTLTGANVLTF

j_call: TRBJ2-5
v_call: TRBV7-9
clone_size: .
d_call: TRBD1
cdr3_nt: TGTGCCAGCAGAAGGGGGGCAGGGGGCCTACAAGAGACCCAGTACTTC
cdr3_aa: CASRRGAGGLQETQYF

j_call: TRBJ2-7
v_call: TRBV27
clone_size: few
d_call: .
cdr3_nt: TGTGCCAGCAGTTCCACGACCCGCTCCTACGAGCAGTACTTC
cdr3_aa: CASSSTTRSYEQYF

j_call: TRBJ2-7
v_call: TRBV12-3/TRBV12-4
clone_size: .
d_call: .
cdr3_nt: TGTGCCAGCAGTTTTGGTCCACAGGCCCACTCCTACGAGCAGTACTTC
cdr3_aa: CASSFGPQAHSYEQYF

j_call: TRBJ1-1
v_call: TRBV19
clone_size: .
d_call: .
cdr3_nt: TGTGCCAGTAGTATCGGTTGGCAGATCACTGAAGCTTTCTTT
cdr3_aa: CASSIGWQITEAFF

j_call: TRBJ1-2
v_call: TRBV7-9
clone_size: few
d_call: TRBD1
cdr3_nt: TGTGCCAGCAGCCGAAGTCCCGGGACAGGGAAAGGAAAAGGAGACTATGGCTACACCTTC
cdr3_aa: CASSRSPGTGKGKGDYGYTF

j_call: TRBJ2-3
v_call: TRBV7-2
clone_size: many
d_call: .
cdr3_nt: TGTGCCAGCAGCTCCCTTATGGAGGGAACAGATACGCAGTATTTT
cdr3_aa: CASSSLMEGTDTQYF

j_call: TRBJ1-1
v_call: TRBV7-9
clone_size: many
d_call: .
cdr3_nt: TGTGCCAGCAGCTTAGAGCAGTACGAAGCTTTCTTT
cdr3_aa: CASSLEQYEAFF

j_call: TRBJ2-5
v_call: TRBV13
clone_size: few
d_call: .
cdr3_nt: TGTGCCAGCAGCCCCCAAAGAAGCCAAGAGACCCAGTACTTC
cdr3_aa: CASSPQRSQETQYF

j_call: TRBJ2-1
v_call: TRBV5-1
clone_size: .
d_call: TRBD1
cdr3_nt: TGCGCCAGCAGCTCATCCCGGGACAGGGGATACAATGAGCAGTTCTTC
cdr3_aa: CASSSSRDRGYNEQFF

j_call: TRBJ2-1
v_call: TRBV6-1
clone_size: .
d_call: .
cdr3_nt: TGTGCCAGCAGCGCGTGGGACTTGAGCTCCTACAATGAGCAGTTCTTC
cdr3_aa: CASSAWDLSSYNEQFF

j_call: TRBJ2-7
v_call: TRBV7-6
clone_size: few
d_call: .
cdr3_nt: TGTGCCAGCAGCTTCGGCTCCGGGGCCAACTACGAGCAGTACTTC
cdr3_aa: CASSFGSGANYEQYF

j_call: TRBJ2-7
v_call: TRBV12-3/TRBV12-4
clone_size: .
d_call: .
cdr3_nt: TGTGCCAGCAGTGAGCAGGTTCAAGCCTACGAGCAGTACTTC
cdr3_aa: CASSEQVQAYEQYF

j_call: TRBJ1-3
v_call: TRBV29-1
clone_size: .
d_call: .
cdr3_nt: TGCAGCGTTGTGAGGGGAAACACCATATATTTT
cdr3_aa: CSVVRGNTIYF

j_call: TRBJ2-1
v_call: TRBV27
clone_size: .
d_call: .
cdr3_nt: TGTGCCAGCAGTTTAAGGGGTTTTGTCCACAATGAGCAGTTCTTC
cdr3_aa: CASSLRGFVHNEQFF

j_call: TRBJ1-3
v_call: TRBV7-2
clone_size: .
d_call: TRBD1
cdr3_nt: TGTGCCAGCAGCTGGGGGACAGGGGAGGGAAACACCATATATTTT
cdr3_aa: CASSWGTGEGNTIYF

j_call: TRBJ2-2
v_call: TRBV6-5
clone_size: .
d_call: .
cdr3_nt: TGTGCCAGCACCCTCGGGAGCACCGGGGAGCTGTTTTTT
cdr3_aa: CASTLGSTGELFF

j_call: TRBJ1-4
v_call: TRBV12-3/TRBV12-4
clone_size: .
d_call: .
cdr3_nt: TGTGCCAGCAGTTCCCGCGACGGGGCTAATAAAAAACTGTTTTTT
cdr3_aa: CASSSRDGANKKLFF

j_call: TRBJ1-4
v_call: TRBV5-1
clone_size: .
d_call: .
cdr3_nt: TGCGCCAGCAGCTTGGGAGAGGGGCTTGCAACTAATGAAAAACTGTTTTTT
cdr3_aa: CASSLGEGLATNEKLFF

j_call: TRBJ2-7
v_call: TRBV6-5
clone_size: few
d_call: .
cdr3_nt: TGTGCCAGCAGTTACCAATCCGGAGCTATCGACGAGCAGTACTTC
cdr3_aa: CASSYQSGAIDEQYF

j_call: TRBJ2-5
v_call: TRBV7-6
clone_size: many
d_call: TRBD2
cdr3_nt: TGTGCCAGCAGCCCCCGACTAGCGGGGGGGCAAGAGACCCAGTACTTC
cdr3_aa: CASSPRLAGGQETQYF

j_call: TRBJ1-1
v_call: TRBV27
clone_size: many
d_call: .
cdr3_nt: TGTGCCAGCAGCTTACGGGGGCGGAACACTGAAGCTTTCTTT
cdr3_aa: CASSLRGRNTEAFF

j_call: TRBJ2-7
v_call: TRBV12-3/TRBV12-4
clone_size: many
d_call: .
cdr3_nt: TGTGCCAGCAGTCGAGCCAGGGAACAGGTCGAGCAGTACTTC
cdr3_aa: CASSRAREQVEQYF

j_call: TRBJ2-2
v_call: TRBV7-6
clone_size: many
d_call: TRBD2
cdr3_nt: TGTGCCAGCAGCTCCAGCGGGGGGCAGAGCGGGGAGCTGTTTTTT
cdr3_aa: CASSSSGGQSGELFF

j_call: TRBJ2-5
v_call: TRBV7-6
clone_size: .
d_call: .
cdr3_nt: TGTGCCAGCAGCTTCAAGGGGAATCAAGAGACCCAGTACTTC
cdr3_aa: CASSFKGNQETQYF

j_call: TRBJ2-6
v_call: TRBV12-3/TRBV12-4
clone_size: .
d_call: .
cdr3_nt: TGTGCTAGCAGGGCCCTTGCAAGCTCTGGGGCCGACGTCCTGACTTTC
cdr3_aa: CASRALASSGADVLTF

j_call: TRBJ2-6
v_call: TRBV18
clone_size: .
d_call: .
cdr3_nt: TGTGCCAGCTCACCACTGGACAGTCGCTCTGGGGCCAACGTCCTGACTTTC
cdr3_aa: CASSPLDSRSGANVLTF